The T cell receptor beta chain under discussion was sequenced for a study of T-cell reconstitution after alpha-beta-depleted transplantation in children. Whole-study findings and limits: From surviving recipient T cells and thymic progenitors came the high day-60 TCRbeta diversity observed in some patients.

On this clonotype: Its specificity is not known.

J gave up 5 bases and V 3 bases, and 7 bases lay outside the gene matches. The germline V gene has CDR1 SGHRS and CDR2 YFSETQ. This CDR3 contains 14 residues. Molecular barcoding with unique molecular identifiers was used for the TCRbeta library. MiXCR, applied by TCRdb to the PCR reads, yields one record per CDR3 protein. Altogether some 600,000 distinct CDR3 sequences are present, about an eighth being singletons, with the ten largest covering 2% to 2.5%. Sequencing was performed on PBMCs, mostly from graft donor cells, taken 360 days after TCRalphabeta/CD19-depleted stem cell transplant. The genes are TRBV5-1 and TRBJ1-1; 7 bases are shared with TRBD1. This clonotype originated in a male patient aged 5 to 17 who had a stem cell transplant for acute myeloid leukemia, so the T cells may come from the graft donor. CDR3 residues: CASSSQGGRTEAFF. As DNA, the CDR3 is TGCGCCAGCAGCTCCCAGGGGGGGAGGACTGAAGCTTTCTTT.